These 27 T cell receptor beta chains were sequenced from one sample in a study of blood T cell repertoires in COVID-19. Clones were read by immunoSEQ multiplex PCR, and TCRdb kept only the in-frame ones, dropping some. Here the sample spans about 190,000 clones, roughly 84% being singletons. The sample was PBMCs or T cells enriched from blood (not recorded which). Receptors originate from a woman aged 25-40 years who had been exposed to COVID-19.

The chain recombines TRBV7-6 with TRBJ2-7; D might be TRBD2 (7 bases). The CDR3 is 14 residues long. Germline assignment: CDR1 SGHVS and CDR2 FNYEAQ. With 2 bases removed from V and 2 bases from J, the gap between germline ends came to 10 bases. CDR3 amino acids: CASSLRGGAYEQYF. CDR3 sequence (DNA): TGTGCCAGCAGCTTACGAGGGGGGGCCTACGAGCAGTACTTC.

This clone was seen a single time. This rearrangement joins TRBV2 to TRBJ1-1, with TRBD1 matching over 7 bases. The ends lost 7 bases at V and 1 base at J; junction bases unmatched: 6. Germline-derived CDR1 and CDR2 are SNHLY and FYNNEI. The CDR3 runs 14 residues. This CDR3 is CASNRDRRNTEAFF. CDR3 nucleotides: TGTGCCAGCAACCGGGACAGAAGGAACACTGAAGCTTTCTTT.

The V gene is TRBV7-9, the J gene TRBJ1-1, with a tentative D call TRBD1 (6 bases). Trimming removed 0 bases at V and 11 bases at J, with 19 bases between. CDR3 length: 15 amino acids. Germline CDR1 and CDR2: SEHNR and FQNEAQ (reference sequence). For the CDR3, the DNA is TGTGCCAGCAGCTTAGCCAGTGTACAGGGTTCTTGGGCTTTCTTT. Residues: CASSLASVQGSWAFF.

The V gene is TRBV19, the J gene TRBJ1-4; D unresolved. Trimming cost V 1 base and J 5 bases, with 11 bases left between them. The CDR3 runs 15 residues. Germline-derived CDR1 and CDR2 are LNHDA and SQIVND (reference sequence). CDR3: CASSIARRINEKLFF. Written as DNA, the CDR3 is TGTGCCAGTAGTATAGCCCGCAGGATAAATGAAAAACTGTTTTTT.

This chain links TRBV2 with TRBJ2-7; TRBD2 is a possible D gene (5 bases). Trimming pared 3 bases from V and 2 bases from J, leaving 11 bases between. This CDR3 comprises 14 residues. Germline V gene sequence: CDR1 SNHLY, CDR2 FYNNEI. The CDR3 protein is CASSDESGPYEQYF. The CDR3 DNA reads as TGTGCCAGCAGTGATGAGAGCGGACCCTACGAGCAGTACTTC.

This clone was seen once. The chain couples TRBV27 to TRBJ2-2; D perhaps matches TRBD2 (5 bases). Trimming stripped 7 bases from V and 7 bases from J, with 7 bases between. The CDR3 extends over 11 amino acids. Per germline, CDR1 MNHEY and CDR2 SMNVEV (reference sequence). CDR3 region: CASTAGGELFF. For the CDR3, the DNA is TGTGCCAGCACCGCGGGCGGGGAGCTGTTTTTT.

This chain links TRBV2 with TRBJ1-2, with a weak D call TRBD1 (5 bases). The V gene's germline CDR1 is SNHLY and CDR2 FYNNEI. Deletions cut 8 bases from V and 2 bases from J, with 15 bases between. This CDR3 is built from 14 residues. As DNA, the CDR3 is TGTGCCAGCGGCGGGTGGGGGAGGAACTATGGCTACACCTTC. Protein: CASGGWGRNYGYTF.

The chain links TRBV6-5 to TRBJ1-2; 8 nucleotides agree with TRBD1. CDR1 and CDR2 from the germline V gene are MNHEY and SVGAGI. V gave up 4 bases and J gave up 8 bases; unmatched junction bases: 6. This CDR3 has 13 residues. This CDR3 reads CASSLQGAWGYTF. The CDR3 nucleotides are TGTGCCAGCAGTTTGCAGGGGGCGTGGGGCTACACCTTC.

The table lists this clone with a few counts. V and J are TRBV7-9 and TRBJ2-5, with TRBD1 identical over 9 bases. Per the germline V gene, CDR1 is SEHNR and CDR2 is FQNEAQ (reference sequence). The CDR3 contains 15 residues. V was pared by 3 bases and J by 2 bases, with 4 bases of the junction left unmatched. CDR3 DNA sequence: TGTGCCAGCAGCTTTGGGGACAGGGAGCAAGAGACCCAGTACTTC. This encodes CASSFGDREQETQYF.

The chain recombines TRBV21-1 with TRBJ1-5; no check of the table's D call, TRBD1, against the DNA was made. TRBV21-1 is labeled a pseudogene. The CDR3 sequence is 15 residues long. The CDR3 region is CASSTRGTANQPQHF. For the CDR3, the DNA is TGTGCCAGCAGCACCCGTGGGACAGCTAATCAGCCCCAGCATTTT.

V is TRBV7-9 and J is TRBJ2-7; no clear D. Per germline, CDR1 SEHNR and CDR2 FQNEAQ (reference sequence). The length of the CDR3 is 14 residues. Trimming stripped 1 base from V and 3 bases from J, with 10 bases between. DNA of the CDR3: TGTGCCAGCAGCTTAGACGGAGATGGCTACGAGCAGTACTTC. This translates into CASSLDGDGYEQYF.

The rearrangement links TRBV7-3 to TRBJ2-3; no clear D. The germline V gene has CDR1 SGHTA and CDR2 FQGTGA. CDR3 length equals 15 residues. The germline V and J ends were trimmed by 3 bases and 2 bases, with 12 bases remaining between them. The CDR3 nucleotides read TGTGCCAGCAGCTTTACCGGGTCGTTCACAGATACGCAGTATTTT. This codes for CASSFTGSFTDTQYF.

The chain recombines TRBV9 with TRBJ2-5; 10 nucleotides match TRBD1. Germline V gene data show CDR1 as SGDLS and CDR2 as YYNGEE. This CDR3 is built from 14 residues. V lost 4 bases and J lost 1; bases outside the gene matches: 1. The DNA of the CDR3 is TGTGCCAGCAGCCGGGACAGGGGCCAAGAGACCCAGTACTTC. Its protein product is CASSRDRGQETQYF.

This chain links TRBV4-2 with TRBJ2-5, with 12 bases that match TRBD2. The CDR3 is made up of 20 amino acids. The junction had 16 bases not matched to a gene; V was cut back by 0 bases and J by 5 bases. Germline CDR1 reads LGHNA; CDR2 reads YNFKEQ. The CDR3 nucleotides read TGTGCCAGCAGCCAAGATCGATCTAGCGGGGGGGCCCCTTTTCGGGAGACCCAGTACTTC. Translated, it gives CASSQDRSSGGAPFRETQYF.

V and J are TRBV20-1 and TRBJ2-1; D perhaps matches TRBD2 (5 bases). The CDR3 runs to 15 residues. Germline loops: CDR1 DFQATT, CDR2 SNEGSKA (reference sequence). V dropped 3 bases and J dropped 4 bases, with 16 bases sitting between them. CDR3 in amino acids: CSASLEGTYYNEQFF. CDR3 sequence (DNA): TGCAGTGCTAGTCTCGAGGGTACCTATTACAATGAGCAGTTCTTC.

This clone was seen repeatedly, ten times or more. The chain uses TRBV12-5 and TRBJ1-2; no clear D gene. Germline-derived CDR1 and CDR2 are LGHNT and FRNRAP. The CDR3 is 16 amino acids. V was trimmed by 3 bases and J by 4 bases, leaving 18 bases between them. CDR3 nucleotides: TGTGCTAGTGGTTTTACCCACCCTTCGGGATCCTATGGCTACACCTTC. Amino acids: CASGFTHPSGSYGYTF.

The rearrangement uses TRBV29-1 and TRBJ2-1, with 9 bases that match TRBD2. Unmatched junction bases numbered 9, after V lost 4 bases and J lost 2 bases. CDR1 and CDR2 from the germline V gene are SQVTM and ANQGSEA. The CDR3 loop spans 16 amino acids. CDR3 nucleotides: TGCAGCGTTGGGGTCCCACTAGCGGGTCCCTACAATGAGCAGTTCTTC. It encodes CSVGVPLAGPYNEQFF.

J is TRBJ2-5 and V is TRBV23-1; 9 nucleotides align to TRBD2. TRBV23-1 falls under the ORF class, with uncertain function. The CDR3 runs to 14 residues. V lost 4 bases to trimming and J lost 4 bases; unmatched junction nucleotides: 4. This CDR3 reads CASSPGTSRETQYF. The CDR3 coding sequence is TGCGCCAGCAGTCCAGGGACTAGCCGAGAGACCCAGTACTTC.

This chain uses TRBV6-2 or TRBV6-3 with TRBJ1-5, with D perhaps TRBD1 (6 bases). From germline, CDR1 is MNHEY and CDR2 SVGEGT. The CDR3 extends over 16 amino acids. Trimming removed 2 bases at V and 2 bases at J, with 13 bases between. The CDR3: CASSYRARTGNQPQHF. The CDR3 nucleotides read TGTGCCAGCAGTTACCGGGCCAGGACAGGCAATCAGCCCCAGCATTTT.

The V call is TRBV11-2, the J call TRBJ2-7; TRBD1 agrees at 8 bases. V lost 0 bases and J lost 3; bases outside the gene matches: 7. The CDR3 consists of 16 residues. Per the germline V gene, CDR1 is SGHAT and CDR2 is FQNNGV. CDR3: CASSLDGTGPFYEQYF. The CDR3 DNA is TGTGCCAGCAGCTTAGACGGGACAGGTCCATTCTACGAGCAGTACTTC.

The gene calls are TRBV28 and TRBJ2-7, with 8 bases lining up with TRBD2. CDR3 length equals 15 residues. The J segment lost 0 bases and the V segment lost 3 bases, leaving 4 bases of the junction unmatched. CDR1 and CDR2 (germline): MDHEN, SYDVKM. The CDR3 loop is CASSFVGTSSYEQYF. CDR3 nucleotide sequence: TGTGCCAGCAGTTTTGTAGGGACTAGCTCCTACGAGCAGTACTTC. The full variable domain, with the rest looked up from reference TRBV28 and TRBJ2-7, is DVKVTQSSRYLVKRTGEKVFLECVQDMDHENMFWYRQDPGLGLRLIYFSYDVKMKEKGDIPEGYSVSREKKERFSLILESASTNQTSMYLCASSFVGTSSYEQYFGPGTRLTVT.

The rearrangement uses TRBV5-8 and TRBJ1-5, with D maybe TRBD1 (5 bases). Germline-derived CDR1 and CDR2 are SGHTS and YDEGEE. The CDR3 spans 13 residues. Trimming pared 2 bases from V and 4 bases from J, leaving 7 bases between. For the CDR3, the DNA is TGTGCCAGCAGCTTCCAGGGTAATCAGCCCCAGCATTTT. Amino acids: CASSFQGNQPQHF.

The chain combines TRBV30 with TRBJ2-2, with TRBD2 as a possible D gene (6 bases). From germline, CDR1 is GTSNPN and CDR2 SVGIG (reference sequence). The CDR3 is 13 residues long. The CDR3: CAYGLSGAGELFF. The CDR3 nucleotides read TGTGCATATGGACTTTCGGGGGCCGGGGAGCTGTTTTTT.

The V call is TRBV7-8, the J call TRBJ2-7; 8 bases align to TRBD1. After removal of 4 bases from V and 2 bases from J, the junction contained 7 bases not matched to a gene. The CDR3 totals 15 residues. Germline CDR1 is SGHVS and CDR2 is FQNEAQ. CDR3 amino acids: CASSSKQGVTYEQYF. The CDR3 region has the DNA TGTGCCAGCAGCTCCAAACAGGGGGTTACCTACGAGCAGTACTTC.

The V and J genes are TRBV19 and TRBJ2-1, with D possibly being TRBD1 (6 bases). V lost 5 bases, J lost 2 bases, and 13 bases lay in between. The germline V gene encodes CDR1 LNHDA and CDR2 SQIVND (reference sequence). There are 15 residues in the CDR3. The CDR3 nucleotides are TGTGCCAGTAGTGCTAGGGGGAGTACCTACAATGAGCAGTTCTTC. Translated: CASSARGSTYNEQFF. Full variable domain (outside the CDR3, taken from reference TRBV19 and TRBJ2-1): DGGITQSPKYLFRKEGQNVTLSCEQNLNHDAMYWYRQDPGQGLRLIYYSQIVNDFQKGDIAEGYSVSREKKESFPLTVTSAQKNPTAFYLCASSARGSTYNEQFFGPGTRLTVL.

The rearrangement joins TRBV6-2 or TRBV6-3 to TRBJ1-2; 7 bases are a match to TRBD1. The germline V gene has CDR1 MNHEY and CDR2 SVGEGT. This CDR3 comprises 16 residues. V gave up 6 bases and J gave up 1 base; unmatched junction bases: 11. CDR3 residues: CASSPDGQEDNYGYTF. The CDR3 region has the DNA TGTGCCAGCAGCCCCGATGGACAGGAGGATAACTATGGCTACACCTTC.

The chain carries TRBV19 and TRBJ2-3; maybe TRBD1 (6 bases). Germline loops: CDR1 LNHDA, CDR2 SQIVND (reference sequence). CDR3 length: 15 residues. The germline V and J ends were trimmed by 1 base and 1 base, with 9 bases remaining between them. This CDR3 reads CASSIAAGGTDTQYF. The CDR3 nucleotides read TGTGCCAGTAGTATAGCGGCAGGGGGCACAGATACGCAGTATTTT.